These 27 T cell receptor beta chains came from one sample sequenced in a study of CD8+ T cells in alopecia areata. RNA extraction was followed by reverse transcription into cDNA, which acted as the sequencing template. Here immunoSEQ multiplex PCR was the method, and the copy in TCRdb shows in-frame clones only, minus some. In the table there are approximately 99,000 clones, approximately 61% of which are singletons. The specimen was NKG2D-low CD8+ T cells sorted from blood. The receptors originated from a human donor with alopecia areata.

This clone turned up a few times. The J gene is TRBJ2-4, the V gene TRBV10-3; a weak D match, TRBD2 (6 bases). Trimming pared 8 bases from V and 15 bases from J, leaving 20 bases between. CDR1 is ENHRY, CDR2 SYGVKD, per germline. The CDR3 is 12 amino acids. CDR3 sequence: CAIEGDGGVRYF. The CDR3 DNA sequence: TGTGCCATCGAGGGAGACGGCGGGGTTCGGTACTTC.

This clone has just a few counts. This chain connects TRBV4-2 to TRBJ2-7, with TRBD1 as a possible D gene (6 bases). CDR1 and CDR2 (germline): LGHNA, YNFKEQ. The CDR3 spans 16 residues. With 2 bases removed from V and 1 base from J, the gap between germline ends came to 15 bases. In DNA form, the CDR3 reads TGTGCCAGCAGCCAACTGGGGGCAGGAGGATCCTACGAGCAGTACTTC. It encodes CASSQLGAGGSYEQYF.

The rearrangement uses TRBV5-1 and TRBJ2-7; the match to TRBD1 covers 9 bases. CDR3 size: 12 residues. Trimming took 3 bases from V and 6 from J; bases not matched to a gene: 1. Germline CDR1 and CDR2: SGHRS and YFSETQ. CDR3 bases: TGCGCCAGCAGCTGGACAGGGGTCGAGCAGTACTTC. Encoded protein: CASSWTGVEQYF. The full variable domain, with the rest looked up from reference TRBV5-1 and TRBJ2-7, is KAGVTQTPRYLIKTRGQQVTLSCSPISGHRSVSWYQQTPGQGLQFLFEYFSETQRNKGNFPGRFSGRQFSNSRSEMNVSTLELGDSALYLCASSWTGVEQYFGPGTRLTVT.

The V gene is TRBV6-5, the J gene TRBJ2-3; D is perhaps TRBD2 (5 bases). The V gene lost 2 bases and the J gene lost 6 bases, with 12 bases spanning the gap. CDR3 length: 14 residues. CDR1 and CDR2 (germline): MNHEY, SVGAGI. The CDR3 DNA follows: TGTGCCAGCAGTTACACGAGCGGCCGGGATACGCAGTATTTT. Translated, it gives CASSYTSGRDTQYF.

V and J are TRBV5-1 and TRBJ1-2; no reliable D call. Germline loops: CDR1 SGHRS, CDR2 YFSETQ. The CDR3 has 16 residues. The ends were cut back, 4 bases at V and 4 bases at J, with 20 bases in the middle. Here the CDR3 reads CASSGKEKPDFYGYTF. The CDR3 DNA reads TGCGCCAGCAGCGGGAAGGAGAAACCCGATTTCTATGGCTACACCTTC.

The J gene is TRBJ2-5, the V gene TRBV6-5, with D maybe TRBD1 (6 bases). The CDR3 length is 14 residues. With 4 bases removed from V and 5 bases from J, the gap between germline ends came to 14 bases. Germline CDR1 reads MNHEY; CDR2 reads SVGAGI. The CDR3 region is CASSFITGMETQYF. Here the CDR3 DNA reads TGTGCCAGCAGTTTTATAACAGGGATGGAGACCCAGTACTTC.

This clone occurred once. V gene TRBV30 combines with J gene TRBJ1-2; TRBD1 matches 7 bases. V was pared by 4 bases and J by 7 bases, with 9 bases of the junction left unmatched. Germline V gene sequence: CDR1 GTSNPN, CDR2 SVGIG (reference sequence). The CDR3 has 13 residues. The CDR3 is CAWTIGGALGYTF. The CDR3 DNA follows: TGTGCCTGGACGATAGGGGGCGCGCTTGGCTACACCTTC. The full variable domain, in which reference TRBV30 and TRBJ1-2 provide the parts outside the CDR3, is SQTIHQWPATLVQPVGSPLSLECTVEGTSNPNLYWYRQAAGRGLQLLFYSVGIGQISSEVPQNLSASRPQDRQFILSSKKLLLSDSGFYLCAWTIGGALGYTFGSGTRLTVV.

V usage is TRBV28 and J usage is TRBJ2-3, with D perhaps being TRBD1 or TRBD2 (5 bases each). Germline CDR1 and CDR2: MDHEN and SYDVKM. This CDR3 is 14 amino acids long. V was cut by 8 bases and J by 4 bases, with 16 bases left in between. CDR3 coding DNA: TGTGCCAGCGGATTAAGAGGGGCCTCAGATACGCAGTATTTT. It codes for CASGLRGASDTQYF. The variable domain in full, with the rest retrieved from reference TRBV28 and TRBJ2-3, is DVKVTQSSRYLVKRTGEKVFLECVQDMDHENMFWYRQDPGLGLRLIYFSYDVKMKEKGDIPEGYSVSREKKERFSLILESASTNQTSMYLCASGLRGASDTQYFGPGTRLTVL.

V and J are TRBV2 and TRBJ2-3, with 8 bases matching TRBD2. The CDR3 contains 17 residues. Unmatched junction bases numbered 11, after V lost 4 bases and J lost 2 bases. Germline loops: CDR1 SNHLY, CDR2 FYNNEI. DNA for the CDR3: TGTGCCAGCAGTGGATCTCGGCGGGAGGCCTACACAGATACGCAGTATTTT. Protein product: CASSGSRREAYTDTQYF.

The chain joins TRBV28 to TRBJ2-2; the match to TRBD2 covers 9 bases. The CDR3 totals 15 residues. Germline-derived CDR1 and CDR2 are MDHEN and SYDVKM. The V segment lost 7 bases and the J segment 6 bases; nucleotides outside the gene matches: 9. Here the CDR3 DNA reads TGTGCCAGCAAACCCTTGACTAGCGGTTCCGGGGAGCTGTTTTTT. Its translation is CASKPLTSGSGELFF.

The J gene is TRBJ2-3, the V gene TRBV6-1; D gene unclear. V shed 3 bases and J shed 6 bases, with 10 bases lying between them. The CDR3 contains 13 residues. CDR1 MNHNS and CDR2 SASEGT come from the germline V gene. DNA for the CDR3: TGTGCCAGCAGTGAGGGGTCGGAGGATACGCAGTATTTT. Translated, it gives CASSEGSEDTQYF.

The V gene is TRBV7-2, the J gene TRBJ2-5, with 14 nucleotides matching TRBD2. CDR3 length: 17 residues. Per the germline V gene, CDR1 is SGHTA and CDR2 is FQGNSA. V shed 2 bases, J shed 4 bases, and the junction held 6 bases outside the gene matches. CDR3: CASSLTPGTSGRETQYF. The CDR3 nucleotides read TGTGCCAGCAGCTTAACTCCCGGGACTAGCGGGAGAGAGACCCAGTACTTC.

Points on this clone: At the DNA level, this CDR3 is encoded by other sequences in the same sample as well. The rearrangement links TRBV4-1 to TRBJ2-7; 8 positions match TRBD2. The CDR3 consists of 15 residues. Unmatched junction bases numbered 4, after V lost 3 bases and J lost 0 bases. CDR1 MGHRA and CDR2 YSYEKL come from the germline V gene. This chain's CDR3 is CASSQTSASSYEQYF. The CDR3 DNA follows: TGCGCCAGCAGCCAGACTAGCGCGAGCTCCTACGAGCAGTACTTC.

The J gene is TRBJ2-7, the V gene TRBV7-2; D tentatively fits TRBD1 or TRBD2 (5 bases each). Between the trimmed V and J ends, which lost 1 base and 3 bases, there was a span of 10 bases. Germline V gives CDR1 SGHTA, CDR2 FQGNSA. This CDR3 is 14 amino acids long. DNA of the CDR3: TGTGCCAGCAGCTTAGGAGGGGCCGGCTACGAGCAGTACTTC. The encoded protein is CASSLGGAGYEQYF. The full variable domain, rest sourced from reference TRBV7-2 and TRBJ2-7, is GAGVSQSPSNKVTEKGKDVELRCDPISGHTALYWYRQSLGQGLEFLIYFQGNSAPDKSGLPSDRFSAERTGGSVSTLTIQRTQQEDSAVYLCASSLGGAGYEQYFGPGTRLTVT.

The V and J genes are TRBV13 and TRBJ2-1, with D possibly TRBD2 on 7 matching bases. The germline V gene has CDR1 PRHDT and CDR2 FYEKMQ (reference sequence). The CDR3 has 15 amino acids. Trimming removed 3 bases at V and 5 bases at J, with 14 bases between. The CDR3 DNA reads TGTGCCAGCAGCTTTACAGGGAGGGGGAACAATGAGCAGTTCTTC. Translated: CASSFTGRGNNEQFF.

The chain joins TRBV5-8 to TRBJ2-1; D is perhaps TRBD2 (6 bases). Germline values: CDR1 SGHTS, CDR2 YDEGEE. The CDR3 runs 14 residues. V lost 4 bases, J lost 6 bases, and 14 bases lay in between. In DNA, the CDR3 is TGTGCCAGCAGCGGGAGGACTCGGGGCAATGAGCAGTTCTTC. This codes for CASSGRTRGNEQFF.

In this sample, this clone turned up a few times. CDR3 bases: TGTGCCAGCAGCCCGGAGGGGTCGGCCTACGAGCAGTACTTC. Translating it yields CASSPEGSAYEQYF. J is TRBJ2-7 and V is TRBV4-2; tentatively, D is TRBD2 (6 bases). Trimming left V 4 bases short and J 2 bases short, with 12 bases between. The germline gives CDR1 LGHNA, CDR2 YNFKEQ. CDR3 size: 14 residues.

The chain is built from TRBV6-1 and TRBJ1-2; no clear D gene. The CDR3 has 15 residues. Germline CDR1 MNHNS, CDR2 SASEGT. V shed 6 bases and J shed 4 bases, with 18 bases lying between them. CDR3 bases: TGTGCCAGCAGCCCTACCCGGACGCCAATCTATGGCTACACCTTC. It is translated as CASSPTRTPIYGYTF.

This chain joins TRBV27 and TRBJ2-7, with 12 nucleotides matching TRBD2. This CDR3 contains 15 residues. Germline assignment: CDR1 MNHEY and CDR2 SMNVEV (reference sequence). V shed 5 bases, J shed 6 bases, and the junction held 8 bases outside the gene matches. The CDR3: CASSPRLAGVPEQYF. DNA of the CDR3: TGTGCCAGCAGTCCAAGACTAGCGGGAGTCCCCGAGCAGTACTTC.

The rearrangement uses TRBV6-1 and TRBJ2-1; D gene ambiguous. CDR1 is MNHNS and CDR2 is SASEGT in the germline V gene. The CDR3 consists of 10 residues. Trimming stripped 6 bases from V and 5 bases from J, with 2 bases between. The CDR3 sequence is CASRNNEQFF. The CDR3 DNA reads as TGTGCCAGCAGAAACAATGAGCAGTTCTTC.

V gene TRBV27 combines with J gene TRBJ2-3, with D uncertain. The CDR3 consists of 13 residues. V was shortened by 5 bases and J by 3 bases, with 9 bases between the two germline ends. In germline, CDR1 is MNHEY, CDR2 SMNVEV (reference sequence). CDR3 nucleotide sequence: TGTGCCAGCAGTACCGCCCGGACAGATACGCAGTATTTT. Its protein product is CASSTARTDTQYF.

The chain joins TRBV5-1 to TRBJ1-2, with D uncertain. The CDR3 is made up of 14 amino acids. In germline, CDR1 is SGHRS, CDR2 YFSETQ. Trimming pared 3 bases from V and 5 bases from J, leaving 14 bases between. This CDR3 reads CASSSGPQAYGYTF. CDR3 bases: TGCGCCAGCAGCTCGGGTCCCCAAGCTTATGGCTACACCTTC.

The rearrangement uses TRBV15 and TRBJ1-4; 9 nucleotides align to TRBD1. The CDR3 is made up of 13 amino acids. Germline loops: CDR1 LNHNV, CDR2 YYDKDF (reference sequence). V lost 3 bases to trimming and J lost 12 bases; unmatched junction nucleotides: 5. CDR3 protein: CATSRGRDRELFF. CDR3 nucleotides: TGTGCCACCAGCAGGGGCCGGGACAGGGAACTGTTTTTT.

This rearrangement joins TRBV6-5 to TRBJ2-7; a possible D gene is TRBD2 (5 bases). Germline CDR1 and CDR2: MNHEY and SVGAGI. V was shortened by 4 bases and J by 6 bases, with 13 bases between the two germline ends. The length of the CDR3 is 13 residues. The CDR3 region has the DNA TGTGCCAGCAGTTCCCTAGGTAGCGCCGAGCAGTACTTC. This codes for CASSSLGSAEQYF.

The CDR3 region is CASKQGGHGYTF. The CDR3 DNA follows: TGTGCCAGCAAGCAGGGAGGTCATGGCTACACCTTC. This chain uses TRBV27 with TRBJ1-2; D is possibly TRBD1 (5 bases). The germline gives CDR1 MNHEY, CDR2 SMNVEV (reference sequence). The CDR3 covers 12 residues. V was clipped by 7 bases and J by 6 bases, with 12 bases between them.

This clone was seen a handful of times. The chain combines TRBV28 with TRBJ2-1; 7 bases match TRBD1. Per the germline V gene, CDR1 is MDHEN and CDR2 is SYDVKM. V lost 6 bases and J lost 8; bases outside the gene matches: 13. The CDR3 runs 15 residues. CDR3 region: CASSRQGTLGDEQFF. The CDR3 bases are TGTGCCAGCAGCCGACAGGGTACCCTTGGGGATGAGCAGTTCTTC.

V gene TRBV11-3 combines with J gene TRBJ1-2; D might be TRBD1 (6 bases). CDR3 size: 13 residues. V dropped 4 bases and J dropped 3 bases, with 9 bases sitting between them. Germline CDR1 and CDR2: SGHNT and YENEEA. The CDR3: CASSSRQDYGYTF. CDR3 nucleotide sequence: TGTGCCAGCAGCTCGAGACAGGACTATGGCTACACCTTC.